The present TCR beta chain was sequenced within a study of T cell responses to AZD1222 COVID-19 vaccine. Study findings and constraints: Distributed over spike, vaccine-associated CD4 TCRs predominated at 160-218 and 743-854. Receipt of two AZD1222 doses was followed by a rise in Spike-specific TCR breadth and depth.

The method was immunoSEQ multiplex PCR; TCRdb's version includes in-frame clones alone and lacks a portion of them. The sample records 100,000 to 150,000 clones, about nine tenths being singletons. The V end lost 1 base, the J end lost 7 bases, and 14 bases lay between the germline ends. Per the germline V gene, CDR1 is SEHNR and CDR2 is FQNEAQ (reference sequence). The CDR3 length is 15 residues. This clone occurred once. Its antigen is not known. The V and J genes are TRBV7-9 and TRBJ1-5, with D tentatively TRBD1 (5 bases). The sequencing used peripheral blood, collected on day 0 of MenACWY control vaccination. This TCR derives from an adult in good health. CDR3: CASSLESGPGQPQHF. The CDR3, as DNA: TGTGCCAGCAGCTTAGAGTCAGGCCCAGGGCAGCCCCAGCATTTT.